The rows below give T cell receptor beta chains drawn from one sample of a study of T cell responses to AZD1222 COVID-19 vaccine. The assay was immunoSEQ multiplex PCR, and TCRdb's table has in-frame clones only and misses some. The repertoire holds around 130,000 clones, with about 90% as singletons. The sample was peripheral blood, taken 28 days after the second AZD1222 dose. These receptors were collected from an adult who received the AZD1222 COVID-19 vaccine. The CDR3 runs from the conserved cysteine through the conserved F or W. Each record gives: D gene, clone size, V gene, J gene, CDR3 protein, CDR3 DNA. A D gene is named only where the DNA matches it firmly. Size values are once, few and many counts, or a class for expanded clones, and some rows have none.

>.|few|TRBV6-2/TRBV6-3|TRBJ1-1
CASSRRTDYEAFF
TGTGCCAGCAGTCGCCGGACAGACTATGAAGCTTTCTTT
>.|few|TRBV19|TRBJ2-1
CASSPRPSYNEQFF
TGTGCCAGTAGTCCCCGACCGAGCTACAATGAGCAGTTCTTC
>.|few|TRBV5-1|TRBJ1-3
CASSLASSGNTIYF
TGCGCCAGCAGCTTAGCCAGCTCTGGAAACACCATATATTTT
>.|once|TRBV28|TRBJ2-1
CASRDGQYNEQFF
TGTGCCAGCCGGGACGGTCAATACAATGAGCAGTTCTTC
>.|.|TRBV2|TRBJ2-1
CASSDLREQFF
TGTGCCAGCAGTGACCTTCGGGAGCAGTTCTTC
>TRBD2|.|TRBV5-8|TRBJ2-2
CASSRGTTNTGELFF
TGTGCCAGCAGCCGGGGGACTACTAACACCGGGGAGCTGTTTTTT
>TRBD2|medium-sized|TRBV2|TRBJ2-1
CASSPGLAGGSSYNEQFF
TGTGCCAGCAGTCCGGGACTAGCGGGGGGGAGCTCCTACAATGAGCAGTTCTTC
>TRBD1|.|TRBV6-5|TRBJ1-1
CASHQGAFTEAFF
TGTGCCAGCCATCAGGGGGCTTTCACTGAAGCTTTCTTT
>.|.|TRBV18|TRBJ1-2
CASSPDIGMGYGYTF
TGTGCCAGCTCACCGGATATAGGGATGGGCTATGGCTACACCTTC
>.|.|TRBV7-6|TRBJ2-2
CASSLAGGYTGELFF
TGTGCCAGCAGCTTAGCAGGGGGTTATACCGGGGAGCTGTTTTTT
>.|.|TRBV7-2|TRBJ2-3
CASSLDRQGRTDTQYF
TGTGCCAGCAGCTTAGATCGTCAGGGCCGCACAGATACGCAGTATTTT
>TRBD2|.|TRBV19|TRBJ2-1
CASSIDLGGAGEQFF
TGTGCCAGTAGTATAGATCTCGGGGGGGCCGGGGAGCAGTTCTTC
>.|once|TRBV7-8|TRBJ1-5
CASSPKEGGSQPQHF
TGTGCCAGCAGCCCAAAAGAGGGGGGCAGTCAGCCCCAGCATTTT
>.|.|TRBV12-5|TRBJ2-5
CASGFARGETQYF
TGTGCTAGTGGTTTTGCGAGGGGGGAGACCCAGTACTTC
>TRBD1|.|TRBV11-2|TRBJ2-4
CASSFMGQNNIQYF
TGTGCCAGCAGCTTTATGGGACAGAATAACATTCAGTACTTC
>.|.|TRBV27|TRBJ2-3
CASSTTFGGNTQYF
TGTGCCAGCAGTACAACCTTCGGGGGTAATACGCAGTATTTT
>.|.|TRBV30|TRBJ1-4
CAWSVIREKLFF
TGTGCCTGGAGCGTAATCCGAGAAAAACTGTTTTTT
>.|.|TRBV6-5|TRBJ2-5
CASRNLGQETQYF
TGTGCCAGCAGGAACCTTGGGCAAGAGACCCAGTACTTC
>.|.|TRBV5-4|TRBJ1-6
CASSLMAGNSPLHF
TGTGCCAGCAGCTTGATGGCGGGGAATTCACCCCTCCACTTT
>.|.|TRBV5-1|TRBJ1-3
CASSLDTGTGNTIYF
TGCGCCAGCAGCTTGGACACAGGGACTGGAAACACCATATATTTT
>.|.|TRBV5-1|TRBJ1-1
CASSLVIGTNTEAFF
TGCGCCAGCAGCTTGGTAATTGGGACAAACACTGAAGCTTTCTTT
>.|once|TRBV9|TRBJ1-3
CASSVGWGDLRGNTIYF
TGTGCCAGCAGCGTAGGGTGGGGGGACCTAAGAGGAAACACCATATATTTT
>.|.|TRBV7-3|TRBJ1-6
CASSLTESGSPLHF
TGTGCCAGCAGCCTCACAGAGAGCGGCTCACCCCTCCACTTT
>TRBD1|.|TRBV2|TRBJ1-1
CASSGPTGGNTEAFF
TGTGCCAGCAGTGGCCCGACAGGGGGGAACACTGAAGCTTTCTTT
>.|.|TRBV15|TRBJ1-2
CATSRDLGGGYTF
TGTGCCACCAGCAGAGATCTGGGGGGGGGCTACACCTTC
>.|.|TRBV19|TRBJ2-7
CASSRSPGVGEQYF
TGTGCCAGTAGTAGATCTCCAGGGGTGGGCGAGCAGTACTTC
>.|.|TRBV2|TRBJ1-5
CASTGGGKNQPQHF
TGTGCCAGCACCGGGGGAGGGAAAAATCAGCCCCAGCATTTT
>.|.|TRBV5-8|TRBJ1-5
CASSLWDPNQPQHF
TGTGCCAGCAGCTTGTGGGATCCCAATCAGCCCCAGCATTTT
>.|few|TRBV6-2/TRBV6-3|TRBJ1-2
CASSDYGYTF
TGTGCCAGCAGTGACTATGGCTACACCTTC
>TRBD2|.|TRBV9|TRBJ2-3
CASSGRSGERGTDTQYF
TGTGCCAGCAGCGGGAGGAGCGGGGAGCGGGGCACAGATACGCAGTATTTT
>.|.|TRBV12-3/TRBV12-4|TRBJ2-1
CASSPLGGNEQFF
TGTGCCAGCAGCCCCTTGGGGGGCAATGAGCAGTTCTTC
>.|.|TRBV6-6|TRBJ1-1
CASSYGTPPEAFF
TGTGCCAGCAGCTACGGGACCCCGCCTGAAGCTTTCTTT
>TRBD2|.|TRBV19|TRBJ2-1
CASLSGGGYKFF
TGTGCCAGTCTTAGCGGGGGGGGTTACAAGTTCTTC
>.|.|TRBV5-1|TRBJ1-1
CASSLEGPRNTEAFF
TGCGCCAGCAGCTTGGAAGGACCCCGGAACACTGAAGCTTTCTTT
>.|once|TRBV11-2|TRBJ1-1
CASSLGGVMNTEAFF
TGTGCCAGCAGCTTAGGGGGAGTTATGAACACTGAAGCTTTCTTT
>.|.|TRBV30|TRBJ1-2
CAWSTAGNYGYTF
TGTGCCTGGAGCACCGCGGGGAACTATGGCTACACCTTC
>TRBD2|once|TRBV19|TRBJ2-3
CASSSMTSGNTRDTQYF
TGTGCCAGTAGTTCCATGACTAGCGGGAACACACGAGATACGCAGTATTTT
>.|.|TRBV5-6|TRBJ1-1
CASSVVQGFLAEAFF
TGTGCCAGCAGCGTAGTACAGGGTTTTCTCGCTGAAGCTTTCTTT
>.|.|TRBV6-5|TRBJ1-1
CASSYSEASNTEAFF
TGTGCCAGCAGTTACTCAGAGGCCTCGAACACTGAAGCTTTCTTT
>.|.|TRBV7-2|TRBJ1-5
CASSLVQYSNQPQHF
TGTGCCAGCAGCTTAGTACAGTATAGCAATCAGCCCCAGCATTTT
>.|.|TRBV9|TRBJ2-7
CASSVLAESSYEQYF
TGTGCCAGCAGCGTTTTAGCGGAGAGCTCCTACGAGCAGTACTTC
>.|.|TRBV27|TRBJ2-1
CASSPGHRSSYNEQFF
TGTGCCAGCAGTCCGGGACACCGGAGCTCCTACAATGAGCAGTTCTTC
>TRBD1|.|TRBV6-5|TRBJ1-4
CASSRTGNEKLFF
TGTGCCAGCAGTCGGACAGGGAACGAAAAACTGTTTTTT
>.|.|TRBV6-1|TRBJ2-1
CASSEALLLFGQMGNEQFF
TGTGCCAGCAGTGAAGCGCTTCTGTTGTTTGGACAGATGGGCAATGAGCAGTTCTTC
>TRBD1|.|TRBV10-1|TRBJ2-2
CASSEYRGSGELFF
TGCGCCAGCAGTGAGTACAGGGGATCCGGGGAGCTGTTTTTT
>.|.|TRBV19|TRBJ1-1
CASTLEVQNTEAFF
TGTGCCAGTACTCTAGAGGTGCAAAACACTGAAGCTTTCTTT
>TRBD1|.|TRBV19|TRBJ1-2
CASSPGQGIGYTF
TGTGCCAGTAGCCCGGGACAGGGGATTGGCTACACCTTC
>.|.|TRBV6-1|TRBJ1-1
CASSVGADWGGGTEAFF
TGTGCCAGCAGTGTTGGGGCTGATTGGGGAGGTGGCACTGAAGCTTTCTTT
>.|.|TRBV11-2|TRBJ1-1
CASRGGGAEAFF
TGTGCCAGCAGGGGAGGAGGGGCTGAAGCTTTCTTT
>.|.|TRBV7-2|TRBJ2-5
CASSLRMMGVGTQYF
TGTGCCAGCAGCTTAAGGATGATGGGGGTGGGGACCCAGTACTTC
>.|.|TRBV19|TRBJ2-5
CASKNGPGETQYF
TGTGCCAGTAAAAACGGACCCGGGGAGACCCAGTACTTC
>.|.|TRBV29-1|TRBJ1-1
CSVDPTPMNTEAFF
TGCAGCGTCGACCCGACACCGATGAACACTGAAGCTTTCTTT
>TRBD1|once|TRBV5-1|TRBJ1-1
CASSYAGQDNTEAFF
TGCGCCAGCAGCTATGCGGGACAGGATAACACTGAAGCTTTCTTT
>TRBD2|.|TRBV7-8|TRBJ2-3
CASSPPGTSKTDTQYF
TGTGCCAGCAGCCCCCCCGGGACTAGCAAGACAGATACGCAGTATTTT
>TRBD2|.|TRBV7-2|TRBJ2-3
CASSFMAGVGSDTQYF
TGTGCCAGCAGCTTTATGGCGGGAGTCGGGTCAGATACGCAGTATTTT
>TRBD2|.|TRBV6-2/TRBV6-3|TRBJ2-1
CASSSGLAGLNEQFF
TGTGCCAGCAGTTCTGGACTAGCGGGACTTAATGAGCAGTTCTTC